This T cell receptor beta chain was observed in a study of T cell responses to AZD1222 COVID-19 vaccine. General study findings and limits: Close to half of all spike-specific TCRs reportedly target regions of the variants that are unmutated. Increased Spike-specific TCR breadth and depth were observed after two AZD1222 doses. Most donors were white British and more were female, and clonal diversity was possibly underestimated. Vaccine-associated CD4 TCRs spanned spike, dominant at 160-218 and 743-854.

V shed 5 bases and J 4 bases; nucleotides not matched to a gene: 2. This CDR3 comprises 13 residues. Remarks on this clone: What it recognizes is unknown.

Sequencing was performed with immunoSEQ multiplex PCR; in TCRdb, only in-frame clones are kept and a portion is missing. The sample contains about 99,000 clones, 87% of which appear only once. Source: peripheral blood, taken on day 0 of AZD1222 vaccination. This chain joins TRBV12-3 or TRBV12-4 and TRBJ1-2; 9 nucleotides line up with TRBD1. The source of this sequence is an adult in good health. The DNA of the CDR3 is TGTGCCAGCAGTAGGACAGGGGCCTATGGCTACACCTTC. Translated, it gives CASSRTGAYGYTF.